Below, 5 T cell receptor beta chains from the same sample are listed, as sequenced in a study of cytomegalovirus exposure and HLA in healthy donors. The PCR employed 60 Vbeta primers together with 13 Jbeta primers. Clones were sequenced by immunoSEQ multiplex PCR, and TCRdb holds only the in-frame ones, with some missing. The sample holds about 73,000 clones, 65% to 70% seen once. Sequenced: PBMCs. These receptors were collected from a woman aged 45-65 years in good health and CMV-seropositive.

As concerns this clone: One end of the junction is discordant with germline, which a read error may explain. The chain has TRBV6-1 and TRBJ2-5; TRBD1 agrees at 10 bases. CDR1 and CDR2 from the germline V gene are MNHNS and SASEGT. The CDR3 spans 14 residues. The CDR3 coding sequence is TGTGCCGGCAGCTGGACAGGGGGAAGAGAGACCCAGTACTTC. It encodes CAGSWTGGRETQYF.

The rearrangement links TRBV10-1 to TRBJ2-7; TRBD1 matches 11 bases. CDR3 size: 15 residues. Unmatched junction bases numbered 2, after V lost 1 base and J lost 3 bases. Germline V gene sequence: CDR1 WNHNN, CDR2 SYGVQD (reference sequence). CDR3 region: CASSEFGTGGYEQYF. The CDR3 DNA sequence: TGCGCCAGCAGTGAGTTCGGGACAGGGGGCTACGAGCAGTACTTC.

The chain employs TRBV4-1 and TRBJ2-2; 7 bases agree with TRBD2. With 1 base clipped from V and 8 bases from J, the junction kept 1 base outside the gene matches. The CDR3 covers 13 residues. CDR1 is MGHRA and CDR2 is YSYEKL in the germline V gene. The CDR3 DNA sequence: TGCGCCAGCAGCCAAGGACTAGCTGGGGAGCTGTTTTTT. Protein: CASSQGLAGELFF.

This clone was recorded a few times. This sequence joins TRBV7-3 and TRBJ2-6; TRBD1 matches at 7 bases. The CDR3 runs to 15 residues. Trimming took 5 bases from V and 11 from J; bases not matched to a gene: 12. Germline V gene lookup returns CDR1 SGHTA and CDR2 FQGTGA. Here the CDR3 DNA reads TGTGCCAGCAGCGAATCCGGGACAGCTTTGGACGTCCTGACTTTC. This codes for CASSESGTALDVLTF.

The rearrangement links TRBV19 to TRBJ1-2; the D gene is possibly TRBD1 (5 bases). Trimming removed 4 bases from V and 6 bases from J, with 15 bases in between. The CDR3 consists of 14 residues. CDR1 LNHDA and CDR2 SQIVND come from the germline V gene (reference sequence). The CDR3 is CASSTYTGTDGYTF. The CDR3 coding sequence is TGTGCCAGTAGTACCTACACAGGTACGGATGGCTACACCTTC.